Following are 12 T cell receptor beta chains from one sample sequenced in a study of beta chain features in type 1 diabetes. Reverse transcribing all isolated RNA meant expressed TCRB transcripts were sequenced. Some clones are missing from TCRdb's copy, which holds only in-frame ones; the method was immunoSEQ multiplex PCR. The sample has about 330,000 clones, approximately 11% seen once; the top ten hold roughly 0.016%. Sequencing input: naive CD4+ T cells from blood. Receptor source: a young woman in good health.

The chain has TRBV7-9 and TRBJ2-7, with D possibly matching TRBD2 (5 bases). Trimming removed 3 bases from V and 6 bases from J, with 9 bases in between. The germline gives CDR1 SEHNR, CDR2 FQNEAQ (reference sequence). The CDR3 covers 12 residues. The CDR3 here is CASSFISGEQYF. The CDR3, as DNA: TGTGCCAGCAGCTTTATAAGCGGCGAGCAGTACTTC.

This clone has a handful of counts. The V call is TRBV5-1, the J call TRBJ2-1; D not certain. Trimming stripped 4 bases from V and 7 bases from J, with 21 bases between. This CDR3 contains 16 residues. CDR1 and CDR2 from the germline V gene are SGHRS and YFSETQ. The CDR3 DNA reads as TGCGCCAGCAGCAGTGCCCAAGCAAACAAAGCGAATGAGCAGTTCTTC. Amino acids: CASSSAQANKANEQFF.

This clone occurred a few times. The chain uses TRBV5-6 and TRBJ1-5; D possibly corresponds to TRBD1 (6 bases). The germline V and J ends were trimmed by 2 bases and 0 bases, with 6 bases remaining between them. In germline, CDR1 is SGHDT, CDR2 YYEEEE. The CDR3 sequence is 14 residues long. The CDR3 loop reads CASSLQGSNQPQHF. CDR3 DNA sequence: TGTGCCAGCAGCTTACAGGGTAGCAATCAGCCCCAGCATTTT.

This clone occurred a few times. The chain carries TRBV5-1 and TRBJ2-1, with TRBD1 matching over 7 bases. J lost 4 bases, V lost 5 bases, and 9 bases had no gene match. This CDR3 comprises 15 residues. Germline CDR1 and CDR2: SGHRS and YFSETQ. CDR3 sequence reads: CASRQTGQPYNEQFF. In nucleotides, the CDR3 is TGCGCCAGCAGACAAACGGGACAGCCTTACAATGAGCAGTTCTTC.

The chain links TRBV5-6 to TRBJ2-3, with TRBD1 identical over 9 bases. Germline CDR1 reads SGHDT; CDR2 reads YYEEEE. V shed 4 bases, J shed 2 bases, and the junction held 8 bases outside the gene matches. The CDR3 has 16 amino acids. CDR3 bases: TGTGCCAGCAGCGTAGAGACAGGGGGTGACACAGATACGCAGTATTTT. This gives the protein CASSVETGGDTDTQYF. The whole variable domain, filled in from reference TRBV5-6 and TRBJ2-3, reads DAGVTQSPTHLIKTRGQQVTLRCSPKSGHDTVSWYQQALGQGPQFIFQYYEEEERQRGNFPDRFSGHQFPNYSSELNVNALLLGDSALYLCASSVETGGDTDTQYFGPGTRLTVL.

V and J are TRBV5-6 and TRBJ2-7; D may be TRBD2 (5 bases). V lost 3 bases to trimming and J lost 6 bases, with 10 bases between them. The germline V gene has CDR1 SGHDT and CDR2 YYEEEE. CDR3 length: 12 amino acids. CDR3 nucleotides: TGTGCCAGCAGCTCGGGGTTGGGCGAGCAGTACTTC. Translated, it gives CASSSGLGEQYF.

Only a few counts were recorded for this clone. V usage is TRBV28 and J usage is TRBJ2-7, with D perhaps matching TRBD1 (5 bases). Germline loops: CDR1 MDHEN, CDR2 SYDVKM. The CDR3 covers 17 residues. Trimming stripped 4 bases from V and 3 bases from J, with 22 bases between. The chain's CDR3 is CASSSLTSQASRYEQYF. CDR3 DNA: TGTGCCAGCAGTTCCCTAACCTCACAGGCTTCTCGCTACGAGCAGTACTTC.

This clone came up a few times. The rearrangement joins TRBV7-2 to TRBJ2-5; a possible D gene is TRBD2 (6 bases). The CDR3 spans 16 residues. The germline V and J ends were trimmed by 5 bases and 4 bases, with 20 bases remaining between them. Germline assignment: CDR1 SGHTA and CDR2 FQGNSA. CDR3 coding DNA: TGTGCCAGCAGCAAAGGGGACTTAAGGCCGGGAGAGACCCAGTACTTC. Protein sequence: CASSKGDLRPGETQYF.

This clone was observed a few times. This chain connects TRBV29-1 to TRBJ2-3; TRBD1 might be the D (6 bases). The CDR3 totals 14 residues. Germline CDR1 SQVTM, CDR2 ANQGSEA. Trimming took 6 bases from V and 2 from J, leaving 15 bases between them. The CDR3 DNA reads as TGCAGCGTCCTGAATGCAGGGGACACAGATACGCAGTATTTT. Protein: CSVLNAGDTDTQYF.

V gene TRBV7-9 combines with J gene TRBJ2-7; maybe TRBD1 (5 bases). Per germline, CDR1 SEHNR and CDR2 FQNEAQ (reference sequence). Trimming cost V 1 base and J 6 bases, with 16 bases left between them. The CDR3 contains 15 residues. The CDR3 is CASSLEGSLSSEQYF. The CDR3 DNA follows: TGTGCCAGCAGCTTAGAGGGGTCCCTATCGAGCGAGCAGTACTTC. The whole variable domain, filled in from reference TRBV7-9 and TRBJ2-7, reads DTGVSQNPRHKITKRGQNVTFRCDPISEHNRLYWYRQTLGQGPEFLTYFQNEAQLEKSRLLSDRFSAERPKGSFSTLEIQRTEQGDSAMYLCASSLEGSLSSEQYFGPGTRLTVT.

This clone was counted a few times. The rearrangement uses TRBV5-1 and TRBJ2-7; D possibly corresponds to TRBD1 (5 bases). V lost 0 bases, J lost 2 bases, and 15 bases lay in between. Per the germline V gene, CDR1 is SGHRS and CDR2 is YFSETQ. The CDR3 is 16 amino acids. Here the CDR3 DNA reads TGCGCCAGCAGCTTGGGGACCGGACAAGCTGCCTACGAGCAGTACTTC. It encodes CASSLGTGQAAYEQYF.

This clone was seen a handful of times. Other DNA sequences in the same sample also yield this CDR3. The J gene is TRBJ2-5, the V gene TRBV2; tentatively, D is TRBD2 (5 bases). V gave up 3 bases and J gave up 7 bases, with 12 bases separating them. Germline-derived CDR1 and CDR2 are SNHLY and FYNNEI. The CDR3 contains 13 residues. In DNA form, the CDR3 reads TGTGCCAGCAGTGATTTGGGTGAGGGGACCCAGTACTTC. Protein sequence: CASSDLGEGTQYF.